Listed below are T cell receptor beta chains from one sample, sequenced in a study of control samples from healthy donors and cancer patients. Sequencing used immunoSEQ multiplex PCR; TCRdb keeps in-frame clones, though not all of them. The sample yields roughly 220,000 clones, 85% to 95% seen once. The sequenced sample was blood. Receptor source: a man over 45 in good health. Each CDR3 is given with its conserved first and last residue. The D gene is left open where the match is weak. Clone size is given for some rows only: seen once, a few or many times, or a class if the clone is expanded.

TRBD1,.,TRBV4-2,TRBJ2-7,TGTGCCAGCAGCCAAGTAGGGACAGCCTACGAGCAGTACTTC,CASSQVGTAYEQYF
TRBD1,.,TRBV20-1,TRBJ2-5,TGCAGTATGGACAGGGGAGAGACCCAGTACTTC,CSMDRGETQYF
TRBD1,few,TRBV15,TRBJ1-6,TGTGCCACCAGCCGGACAGGGTGGAATTCACCCCTCCACTTT,CATSRTGWNSPLHF
.,.,TRBV6-2/TRBV6-3,TRBJ2-3,TGTGCCAGCAGTTACTCTTGGGGGTTGAGGGAAGATACGCAGTATTTT,CASSYSWGLREDTQYF
TRBD1,.,TRBV7-6,TRBJ2-1,TGTGCCAGCGCGATCGACAGGGACCCTTACAATGAGCAGTTCTTC,CASAIDRDPYNEQFF
.,.,TRBV28,TRBJ1-5,TGTGCCAGCAGACCCCGAAGCAATCAGCCCCAGCATTTT,CASRPRSNQPQHF
TRBD1,.,TRBV11-1,TRBJ1-1,TGTGCCAGCAGCTTAAGCAGGGGGACTGAAGCTTTCTTT,CASSLSRGTEAFF
.,few,TRBV29-1,TRBJ1-5,TGCAGCGTTGCTCGAGGGAGCGGTCAGCCCCAGCATTTT,CSVARGSGQPQHF
.,.,TRBV11-2,TRBJ1-4,TGTGCCAGCAGCTTAAACAGTGGCAACTCTAATGAAAAACTGTTTTTT,CASSLNSGNSNEKLFF
TRBD2,.,TRBV5-1,TRBJ2-2,TGCGCCAGCAGCCGCGAGCGGGGACTAGCGGGGTACACCGGGGAGCTGTTTTTT,CASSRERGLAGYTGELFF
.,.,TRBV11-2,TRBJ1-2,TGTGCCAGCAGCTTATCTCTGATCGGGGATGGCTACACCTTC,CASSLSLIGDGYTF
.,.,TRBV6-5,TRBJ1-1,TGTGCCAGCAGTGACTCGAACACTGAAGCTTTCTTT,CASSDSNTEAFF
.,.,TRBV28,TRBJ1-2,TGTGCCAGCACCCTCCCGGGGAGACAGCCTAACTATGGCTACACCTTC,CASTLPGRQPNYGYTF
.,.,TRBV5-4,TRBJ2-1,TGTGCCAGCAGCTTGGGGTCGCGGTACAATGAGCAGTTCTTC,CASSLGSRYNEQFF
.,.,TRBV19,TRBJ2-7,TGTGCCAGTAGTCCACAGGGCCGAGGATCCTACGAGCAGTACTTC,CASSPQGRGSYEQYF
TRBD1,.,TRBV5-1,TRBJ1-3,TGCGCCAGCAGTCGGGACAGGGCTGGCTCTGGAAACACCATATATTTT,CASSRDRAGSGNTIYF
.,.,TRBV5-1,TRBJ2-2,TGCGCCAGCAGCTTGTCGGGGTCTGCCGGGGAGCTGTTTTTT,CASSLSGSAGELFF
.,once,TRBV5-6,TRBJ1-6,TGTGCCAGCAGCTTGGAAGTGTTCTCCTATAATTCACCCCTCCACTTT,CASSLEVFSYNSPLHF
.,.,TRBV9,TRBJ2-7,TGTGCCAGCAGCGTAGCGGGCAGGGAGGTTGACGAGCAGTACTTC,CASSVAGREVDEQYF
.,.,TRBV19,TRBJ1-5,TGTGCCAGTAGTATAAACAGGGTCGGGGATCAGCCCCAGCATTTT,CASSINRVGDQPQHF
.,.,TRBV28,TRBJ1-4,TGTGCCAGCAGTTTCAACCAACAGCTAGGACGTGAAAAACTGTTTTTT,CASSFNQQLGREKLFF
TRBD1,few,TRBV5-1,TRBJ1-1,TGCGCCAGCAGAACAGGGGTAAACACTGAAGCTTTCTTT,CASRTGVNTEAFF
TRBD1,few,TRBV4-1,TRBJ2-3,TGCGCCAGCAGCCAAGTCCCCAAGACAGGGTCCCTCACAGATACGCAGTATTTT,CASSQVPKTGSLTDTQYF
TRBD1,.,TRBV28,TRBJ1-1,TGTGCCAGCAGCTCCCCGGGACAGGGGTTAACTGAAGCTTTCTTT,CASSSPGQGLTEAFF
.,.,TRBV4-1,TRBJ2-5,TGCGCCAGCAGCCAAGAAGACAGGGAGACCCAGTACTTC,CASSQEDRETQYF
.,.,TRBV6-4,TRBJ2-7,TGTGCCAGCCGAATCTCCCCCCGCCAAAACCCACCCCACGAGCAGTACTTC,CASRISPRQNPPHEQYF
TRBD2,once,TRBV10-3,TRBJ2-1,TGTGCCATTAGCCGCCGAGTTAGCGGGGGGAACAATGAGCAGTTCTTC,CAISRRVSGGNNEQFF
.,.,TRBV5-6,TRBJ1-1,TGTGCCAGCATCTCGGACCCCTGGAACACTGAAGCTTTCTTT,CASISDPWNTEAFF
.,.,TRBV3-1/TRBV3-2,TRBJ1-6,TGTGCCAGCAACCACGGGCTGGATTCACCCCTCCACTTT,CASNHGLDSPLHF